These T cell receptor beta chains were read from a single sample in a study of vaccination effects on CD4 cells after COVID-19. Data came from immunoSEQ multiplex PCR; TCRdb stores just in-frame clones and leaves some out. The sample shows about 71,000 clones, approximately 70% of them seen only once. No antigen has been assigned to these receptors. The source material was CD4+ T cells from PBMCs cultured with HCoV-OC43 spike peptides, sampled before COVID-19 vaccination. These TCRs come from a human donor who received a COVID-19 vaccine. Each CDR3 is given with its conserved first and last residue. D genes are given only for firm matches. Part of the rows lack a size; the others show once, few, many or a class for expanded clones.

CDR3 DNA,CDR3 protein,D gene,clone size,J gene,V gene
TGTGCCAGCAGTTACGAGGGTACGCAGTATTTT,CASSYEGTQYF,-,-,TRBJ2-3,TRBV6-5
TGTGCCAGCTCACCACGTTCGGCATATAATTCACCCCTCCACTTT,CASSPRSAYNSPLHF,-,few,TRBJ1-6,TRBV18
TGTGCCAGCAGCCAAGGTTTCGCAGGCCAGTCTGGAAACACCATATATTTT,CASSQGFAGQSGNTIYF,-,-,TRBJ1-3,TRBV3-1/TRBV3-2
TGTGCCACCAGGACGGACAGGGACACAGATACGCAGTATTTT,CATRTDRDTDTQYF,TRBD1,-,TRBJ2-3,TRBV24-1
TGTGCCAGCAGCTTAGCGGGGGGGCGTAGCATTCAGTACTTC,CASSLAGGRSIQYF,-,-,TRBJ2-4,TRBV7-2
TGTGCCTGGAGTGTAGCAGGGAGGTCCTATGGCTACACCTTC,CAWSVAGRSYGYTF,-,-,TRBJ1-2,TRBV30
TGTGCCTGGAGTTGGGACAGGGGGATACCCTTTGGGTACAATGAGCAGTTCTTC,CAWSWDRGIPFGYNEQFF,TRBD1,-,TRBJ2-1,TRBV30
TGCGCCAGCAGCCAAGATTTCGGCGTGGGGGGGGTATTGGATACGCAGTATTTT,CASSQDFGVGGVLDTQYF,TRBD2,-,TRBJ2-3,TRBV4-3
TGTGCCAGCAGTGAAGGGCGGCAGAATTCACCCCTCCACTTT,CASSEGRQNSPLHF,-,-,TRBJ1-6,TRBV25-1
TGTGCCATAACCGGGACTAGCACAGATACGCAGTATTTT,CAITGTSTDTQYF,-,few,TRBJ2-3,TRBV11-1
TGTGCCAGCAGTGACATGGGACTAGACACAGATACGCAGTATTTT,CASSDMGLDTDTQYF,TRBD2,-,TRBJ2-3,TRBV6-4
TGTGCCAGCAGTGGTTTGGCAGACCAAGAGACCCAGTACTTC,CASSGLADQETQYF,-,-,TRBJ2-5,TRBV2
TGTGCCAGCAGCCTATCAGGGTTAAGCTCCTATAATTCACCCCTCCACTTT,CASSLSGLSSYNSPLHF,-,once,TRBJ1-6,TRBV7-2
TGTGCCAGTAGCAAATCCGGGGGCGTTAGCAATCAGCCCCAGCATTTT,CASSKSGGVSNQPQHF,-,-,TRBJ1-5,TRBV19
TGTGCCAGCACCTTCGACGAAAGGGGCACCGGGGAGCTGTTTTTT,CASTFDERGTGELFF,-,-,TRBJ2-2,TRBV27
TGTGCCAGTAGTATAATCGGGGGGACGGCGTCCAATCAGCCCCAGCATTTT,CASSIIGGTASNQPQHF,-,-,TRBJ1-5,TRBV19
TGTGCCAGCAGCTTAGATACTAGCGGGGGGGCCGGGAATGAGCAGTTCTTC,CASSLDTSGGAGNEQFF,TRBD2,-,TRBJ2-1,TRBV7-2
TGTGCTAGTGGTTTGTACGAATCCTATAATTCACCCCTCCACTTT,CASGLYESYNSPLHF,-,-,TRBJ1-6,TRBV12-5
TGTGCCAGCAGCTTAGTGCCTCCGAAAACTGGCACAGATACGCAGTATTTT,CASSLVPPKTGTDTQYF,-,-,TRBJ2-3,TRBV7-8
TGTGCCAGCTCACCGAACAGACAGGGTAGGAACACCGGGGAGCTGTTTTTT,CASSPNRQGRNTGELFF,TRBD1,-,TRBJ2-2,TRBV18
TGTGCCAGCAGCTTGGTTGCGGGGGGGCCCCCAGATACGCAGTATTTT,CASSLVAGGPPDTQYF,TRBD2,-,TRBJ2-3,TRBV5-4
TGCAGCGCGGGACTAGCGGGGCTTAATGAGCAGTTCTTC,CSAGLAGLNEQFF,TRBD2,few,TRBJ2-1,TRBV29-1